One sample yielded the 25 T cell receptor beta chains listed below, sequenced in a study of OX40 agonist ivuxolimab in advanced cancers. Profiled with immunoSEQ multiplex PCR; TCRdb holds only in-frame clones, not every one. The sample yields more than 75,000 clones, around 90% seen once. The material sequenced was CD4+ or CD8+ T cells sorted from blood, taken in a trial of the OX40 agonist ivuxolimab. The source of these receptors is an adult with an advanced solid tumor such as melanoma, head and neck, liver or kidney cancer.

This clone appeared once. The CDR3 DNA is TGTGCCAGCAGTTTGGCAGGTTCAAGCAATCAGCCCCAGCATTTT. Protein: CASSLAGSSNQPQHF. The V gene is TRBV28, the J gene TRBJ1-5; no reliable D call. The CDR3 runs to 15 residues. V lost 3 bases and J 1 base, leaving 10 bases between the germline ends. The germline V gene encodes CDR1 MDHEN and CDR2 SYDVKM.

This clone came up once. The chain employs TRBV5-1 and TRBJ2-3; D unclear. The V end lost 7 bases, the J end lost 0 bases, and 12 bases lay between the germline ends. Germline-derived CDR1 and CDR2 are SGHRS and YFSETQ. The CDR3 loop spans 14 amino acids. In DNA, the CDR3 is TGCGCCAGCTCCCACACGGTGAGCACAGATACGCAGTATTTT. Translating gives CASSHTVSTDTQYF.

V usage is TRBV11-1 and J usage is TRBJ2-5, with D possibly being TRBD1 or TRBD2 (5 bases each). Germline CDR1 SGHAT, CDR2 FQDESV (reference sequence). Trimming stripped 0 bases from V and 2 bases from J, with 10 bases between. CDR3 length equals 15 residues. This chain's CDR3 is CASSLAGTSQETQYF. The CDR3 nucleotides are TGTGCCAGCAGCTTAGCGGGGACCTCACAAGAGACCCAGTACTTC.

J is TRBJ2-3 and V is TRBV21-1. TRBV21-1 corresponds to a pseudogene. The CDR3 runs 13 residues. CDR3 loop: CASSNRRTDTQYF. CDR3 nucleotide sequence: TGTGCCAGCAGCAATAGACGCACAGATACGCAGTATTTT.

This clone has ten or more counts. This chain joins TRBV7-3 and TRBJ2-2; D might be TRBD2 (6 bases). The CDR3 is 13 residues long. Germline CDR1 and CDR2: SGHTA and FQGTGA. V was clipped by 8 bases and J by 2 bases, with 9 bases between them. CDR3 amino acids: CASGTLNTGELFF. The CDR3 DNA is TGTGCCAGCGGGACTCTAAACACCGGGGAGCTGTTTTTT.

This chain links TRBV6-6 with TRBJ1-4; TRBD1 might be the D (6 bases). The germline gives CDR1 MNHNY, CDR2 SVGAGI (reference sequence). Trimming left V 6 bases short and J 5 bases short, with 16 bases between. The CDR3 runs to 15 residues. CDR3 nucleotides: TGTGCCAGCAGCCGAGTTGGGGGCTTGAATGAAAAACTGTTTTTT. Residues: CASSRVGGLNEKLFF.

This rearrangement joins TRBV7-3 to TRBJ2-2; 7 bases agree with TRBD1. V was pared by 5 bases and J by 3 bases, with 6 bases of the junction left unmatched. There are 15 residues in the CDR3. Germline CDR1 SGHTA, CDR2 FQGTGA. CDR3 coding DNA: TGTGCCAGCAGCCCCCAGGGGGTTCACACCGGGGAGCTGTTTTTT. It codes for CASSPQGVHTGELFF.

The rearrangement links TRBV5-1 to TRBJ2-1, with unresolved D. Trimming took off 0 bases at V and 8 bases at J, with 12 bases between the two ends. CDR1 SGHRS and CDR2 YFSETQ come from the germline V gene. The CDR3 is 14 residues long. Written as DNA, the CDR3 is TGCGCCAGCAGCTTGGGCGAAGTTGGCTATGAGCAGTTCTTC. It encodes CASSLGEVGYEQFF. Combining the CDR3 with reference TRBV5-1 and TRBJ2-1 gives the whole variable domain KAGVTQTPRYLIKTRGQQVTLSCSPISGHRSVSWYQQTPGQGLQFLFEYFSETQRNKGNFPGRFSGRQFSNSRSEMNVSTLELGDSALYLCASSLGEVGYEQFFGPGTRLTVL.

The gene calls are TRBV6-5 and TRBJ2-4; 8 nucleotides line up with TRBD1. There are 15 residues in the CDR3. The J segment lost 3 bases and the V segment lost 6 bases, leaving 7 bases of the junction unmatched. Germline V gives CDR1 MNHEY, CDR2 SVGAGI. The CDR3 loop is CASRLDRGDKNIQYF. The DNA of the CDR3 is TGTGCCAGCAGGCTCGACAGGGGAGACAAAAACATTCAGTACTTC.

Note on this clone: Other DNA sequences within the sample encode an identical CDR3. This chain connects TRBV6-4 to TRBJ1-2; possibly TRBD1 for D (5 bases). The CDR3 is 15 amino acids. Germline V gene sequence: CDR1 MRHNA, CDR2 SNTAGT. V lost 0 bases, J lost 4 bases, and 12 bases lay in between. This chain's CDR3 is CASSDSGGPIYGYTF. The CDR3 nucleotides are TGTGCCAGCAGTGACTCTGGGGGTCCCATCTATGGCTACACCTTC.

The chain uses TRBV7-6 and TRBJ2-7; the match to TRBD2 covers 8 bases. Germline CDR1 is SGHVS and CDR2 is FNYEAQ. The CDR3 totals 16 residues. The junction had 6 bases not matched to a gene; V was cut back by 0 bases and J by 2 bases. CDR3 coding DNA: TGTGCCAGCAGCTTAGCCCCCCCGGGAGGGACCTACGAGCAGTACTTC. Amino acid sequence: CASSLAPPGGTYEQYF. The full variable domain, rest sourced from reference TRBV7-6 and TRBJ2-7, is GAGVSQSPRYKVTKRGQDVALRCDPISGHVSLYWYRQALGQGPEFLTYFNYEAQQDKSGLPNDRFSAERPEGSISTLTIQRTEQRDSAMYRCASSLAPPGGTYEQYFGPGTRLTVT.

This sequence joins TRBV19 and TRBJ2-5; D may match TRBD1 or TRBD2 (5 bases each). CDR3 length equals 14 residues. Germline CDR1 reads LNHDA; CDR2 reads SQIVND (reference sequence). Trimming removed 5 bases at V and 3 bases at J, with 13 bases between. CDR3 DNA sequence: TGTGCCAGTAGTGCCGGGACGGAAAAAGAGACCCAGTACTTC. Translated: CASSAGTEKETQYF.

This clone was counted a single time. The chain employs TRBV7-8 and TRBJ2-3; 9 bases are shared with TRBD1. The CDR3 runs to 16 residues. Germline-derived CDR1 and CDR2 are SGHVS and FQNEAQ. V shed 4 bases and J 5 bases; nucleotides not matched to a gene: 10. The CDR3 DNA reads as TGTGCCAGCAGCTCCTTATGGGACAGGGAGAGAGATACGCAGTATTTT. This gives the protein CASSSLWDRERDTQYF.

The chain uses TRBV6-1 and TRBJ2-7; maybe TRBD2 (5 bases). Germline V gene sequence: CDR1 MNHNS, CDR2 SASEGT. V was trimmed by 7 bases and J by 2 bases, leaving 18 bases between them. The CDR3 sequence is 15 residues long. The CDR3 loop is CASTLNPRDPYEQYF. CDR3 DNA sequence: TGTGCCAGCACTCTCAACCCCCGGGATCCCTACGAGCAGTACTTC.

The CDR3 DNA reads as TGTGCCAGCAGCTTATCGGCCGGAACGAACTACAATGAGCAGTTCTTC. Protein product: CASSLSAGTNYNEQFF. The rearrangement uses TRBV11-3 and TRBJ2-1, with D unclear. This CDR3 has 16 residues. CDR1 and CDR2 from the germline V gene are SGHNT and YENEEA. Trimming removed 2 bases from V and 3 bases from J, with 14 bases in between.

The chain employs TRBV10-3 and TRBJ1-1; D not resolved. The germline CDR1 and CDR2 sequences are ENHRY and SYGVKD. The CDR3 runs 17 residues. V was pared by 0 bases and J by 3 bases, with 17 bases between. The CDR3 bases are TGTGCCATCAGTGAGTCGAGTGGTTCGGGTTGGTACACTGAAGCTTTCTTT. Encoded protein: CAISESSGSGWYTEAFF.

This chain joins TRBV19 and TRBJ1-1; TRBD1 matches 9 bases. J lost 7 bases, V lost 4 bases, and 10 bases had no gene match. CDR1 LNHDA and CDR2 SQIVND come from the germline V gene (reference sequence). CDR3 length: 15 amino acids. In nucleotides, the CDR3 is TGTGCCAGTAGTAGGAAGGGACAGGGCCCCGATGAAGCTTTCTTT. Translating it yields CASSRKGQGPDEAFF. Together with reference TRBV19 and TRBJ1-1, the CDR3 gives the full variable domain: DGGITQSPKYLFRKEGQNVTLSCEQNLNHDAMYWYRQDPGQGLRLIYYSQIVNDFQKGDIAEGYSVSREKKESFPLTVTSAQKNPTAFYLCASSRKGQGPDEAFFGQGTRLTVV.

The rearrangement links TRBV6-5 to TRBJ2-2; D possibly corresponds to TRBD1 (5 bases). This CDR3 has 15 residues. Germline V gene sequence: CDR1 MNHEY, CDR2 SVGAGI. The V end was cut by 2 bases, the J end by 1 base, with 8 bases between. CDR3 sequence reads: CASSYDRLNTGELFF. The CDR3, as DNA: TGTGCCAGCAGTTACGACAGATTGAACACCGGGGAGCTGTTTTTT.

The chain couples TRBV7-3 to TRBJ2-2; D call uncertain. The germline V and J ends were trimmed by 3 bases and 7 bases, with 9 bases remaining between them. The germline V gene has CDR1 SGHTA and CDR2 FQGTGA. The CDR3 loop spans 13 amino acids. In DNA form, the CDR3 reads TGTGCCAGCAGCTTTCTCGGCGTCGGGGAGCTGTTTTTT. It encodes CASSFLGVGELFF. Looking up the rest from reference TRBV7-3 and TRBJ2-2 gives the full variable domain: GAGVSQTPSNKVTEKGKYVELRCDPISGHTALYWYRQSLGQGPEFLIYFQGTGAADDSGLPNDRFFAVRPEGSVSTLKIQRTERGDSAVYLCASSFLGVGELFFGEGSRLTVL.

This clone was recorded a few times. The V gene is TRBV11-2, the J gene TRBJ1-2, with a possible D match to TRBD1 (5 bases). Germline loops: CDR1 SGHAT, CDR2 FQNNGV. The CDR3 is made up of 13 amino acids. Trimming took off 2 bases at V and 6 bases at J, with 10 bases between the two ends. The CDR3: CASSLIRGNGYTF. The DNA of the CDR3 is TGTGCCAGCAGCTTAATCCGGGGCAATGGCTACACCTTC.

The rearrangement uses TRBV7-2 and TRBJ1-2; D is perhaps TRBD1 (6 bases). The V end lost 2 bases, the J end lost 0 bases, and 16 bases lay between the germline ends. Germline V gene lookup returns CDR1 SGHTA and CDR2 FQGNSA. The CDR3 contains 17 residues. The CDR3 spells CASSLQSPGGTNYGYTF. Here the CDR3 DNA reads TGTGCCAGCAGCTTACAATCGCCGGGGGGCACTAACTATGGCTACACCTTC.

The chain links TRBV6-6 to TRBJ2-5, with 7 bases matching TRBD2. Germline CDR1 MNHNY, CDR2 SVGAGI (reference sequence). V dropped 2 bases and J dropped 1; count of bases not matched to a gene: 1. The CDR3 is 14 amino acids. This CDR3 reads CASSYGGGQETQYF. For the CDR3, the DNA is TGTGCCAGCAGTTACGGGGGGGGCCAAGAGACCCAGTACTTC.

This clone was observed a few times. V is TRBV30 and J is TRBJ1-1, with D possibly being TRBD1 (6 bases). The germline V gene encodes CDR1 GTSNPN and CDR2 SVGIG (reference sequence). The CDR3 consists of 12 residues. Trimming pared 5 bases from V and 5 bases from J, leaving 12 bases between. The CDR3 protein is CAWLGGDTEAFF. The CDR3 DNA reads as TGTGCCTGGCTAGGGGGGGATACTGAAGCTTTCTTT. Looking up the rest from reference TRBV30 and TRBJ1-1 gives the full variable domain: SQTIHQWPATLVQPVGSPLSLECTVEGTSNPNLYWYRQAAGRGLQLLFYSVGIGQISSEVPQNLSASRPQDRQFILSSKKLLLSDSGFYLCAWLGGDTEAFFGQGTRLTVV.

With regard to this clone: The same CDR3 arises from other DNA sequences in this sample as well. This chain uses TRBV28 with TRBJ2-1, with 8 bases aligning to TRBD2. Germline trimming cut 7 bases from V and 5 bases from J; bases unmatched to any gene: 10. Germline CDR1 is MDHEN and CDR2 is SYDVKM. This CDR3 has 15 amino acids. In nucleotides, the CDR3 is TGTGCCAGCATCGGACTAGCTGAAGCCAACAATGAGCAGTTCTTC. It yields the protein CASIGLAEANNEQFF. Variable domain in full (rest from reference TRBV28 and TRBJ2-1): DVKVTQSSRYLVKRTGEKVFLECVQDMDHENMFWYRQDPGLGLRLIYFSYDVKMKEKGDIPEGYSVSREKKERFSLILESASTNQTSMYLCASIGLAEANNEQFFGPGTRLTVL.

This chain links TRBV29-1 with TRBJ2-5, with 8 bases that match TRBD1. Per the germline V gene, CDR1 is SQVTM and CDR2 is ANQGSEA. J lost 4 bases, V lost 2 bases, and 3 bases had no gene match. The CDR3 runs 13 residues. The CDR3 DNA reads as TGCAGCGTTGAACTCAGGGGGCGAGAGACCCAGTACTTC. It codes for CSVELRGRETQYF. The full variable domain, with the rest looked up from reference TRBV29-1 and TRBJ2-5, is SAVISQKPSRDICQRGTSLTIQCQVDSQVTMMFWYRQQPGQSLTLIATANQGSEATYESGFVIDKFPISRPNLTFSTLTVSNMSPEDSSIYLCSVELRGRETQYFGPGTRLLVL.